Listed below are T cell receptor beta chains from one sample, sequenced in a study of cytomegalovirus exposure and HLA in healthy donors. The table came from immunoSEQ multiplex PCR; TCRdb's copy has only in-frame clones and leaves some out. Among nearly 110,000 clones, roughly 80% were seen once, and the ten largest hold more than 2%. Sequenced material: PBMCs. The receptor source for this set is a middle-aged man in good health and CMV-seronegative. CDR3s include the opening cysteine and the closing phenylalanine or tryptophan. D genes are given only for firm matches. Size values are once, few and many counts, or a class for expanded clones, and some rows have none.

CDR3 DNA	CDR3 protein	D gene	V gene	clone size	J gene
TGCGCCAGCAGCTTGCGGGAAAGTGGAAACACCATATATTTT	CASSLRESGNTIYF	-	TRBV5-1	-	TRBJ1-3
TGTGCCAGCCGGGACAGGGGGGGCTATGGCTACACCTTC	CASRDRGGYGYTF	TRBD1	TRBV19	once	TRBJ1-2
TGCGCCAGCAGCTTGAGGCTGGCGGCCGAAGCTTTCTTT	CASSLRLAAEAFF	-	TRBV5-1	-	TRBJ1-1
TGTGCCAGCAAAGGGACGGGGACATGGACCACCGGGGAGCTGTTTTTT	CASKGTGTWTTGELFF	-	TRBV7-8	-	TRBJ2-2
TGTGCCAGCAGTCAAGGACAGTTCCAGCCCCAGCATTTT	CASSQGQFQPQHF	-	TRBV2	few	TRBJ1-5
TGCGCCAGCAGCCAGGGGACAGGGGGAGTCTATGGCTACACCTTC	CASSQGTGGVYGYTF	TRBD1	TRBV4-1	-	TRBJ1-2
TGTGCCAGCAGTTCCACAGGGGTAGGAGCTGAAGCTTTCTTT	CASSSTGVGAEAFF	TRBD1	TRBV27	-	TRBJ1-1
TGCGCCAGCAGCTCCGCTATGAACACTGAAGCTTTCTTT	CASSSAMNTEAFF	-	TRBV5-1	-	TRBJ1-1
TGTGCCAGCAGCCAAGATTTACAGCGGGGGAACAATGAGCAGTTCTTC	CASSQDLQRGNNEQFF	TRBD2	TRBV4-2	-	TRBJ2-1
TGTGCCAGCAGCCCACAGGGGGCCATGAACACTGAAGCTTTCTTT	CASSPQGAMNTEAFF	TRBD1	TRBV7-9	-	TRBJ1-1
TGTGCCAGCAGCTCCCCGGGACTATGGGATACGCAGTATTTT	CASSSPGLWDTQYF	TRBD2	TRBV7-8	-	TRBJ2-3
TGTGCCAGCAGCCGCTCTCTAGCGGACAATGAGCAGTTCTTC	CASSRSLADNEQFF	TRBD2	TRBV7-9	once	TRBJ2-1
TGTGCCAGCAGCACCCGAGGGAACACCGGGGAGCTGTTTTTT	CASSTRGNTGELFF	-	TRBV9	-	TRBJ2-2
TGTGCCAGCAGTTTTACCTGGCCTTCCTCACCCCTCCACTTT	CASSFTWPSSPLHF	-	TRBV27	-	TRBJ1-6
TGTGCCATCAACCAGGGGGAGCGCGGGGAGCTGTTTTTT	CAINQGERGELFF	TRBD1	TRBV10-3	-	TRBJ2-2
TGTGCCAGCAGTTGGGCCCCTGGGAGCTACGAGCAGTACTTC	CASSWAPGSYEQYF	-	TRBV7-2	few	TRBJ2-7
TGTGCCAGCAGCATGACAGGGGCCCGACCGCATTTT	CASSMTGARPHF	TRBD1	TRBV7-9	-	TRBJ1-5